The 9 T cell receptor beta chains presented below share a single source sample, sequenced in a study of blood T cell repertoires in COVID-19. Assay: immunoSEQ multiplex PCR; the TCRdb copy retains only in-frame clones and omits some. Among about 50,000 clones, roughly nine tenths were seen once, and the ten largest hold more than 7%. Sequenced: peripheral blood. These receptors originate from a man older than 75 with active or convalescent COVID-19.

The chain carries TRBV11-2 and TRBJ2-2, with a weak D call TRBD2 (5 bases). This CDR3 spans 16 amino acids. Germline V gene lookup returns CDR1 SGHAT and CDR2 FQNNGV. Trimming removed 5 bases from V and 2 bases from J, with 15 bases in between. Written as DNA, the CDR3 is TGTGCCAGCAGCACAGACGGGATAACTAACACCGGGGAGCTGTTTTTT. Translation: CASSTDGITNTGELFF.

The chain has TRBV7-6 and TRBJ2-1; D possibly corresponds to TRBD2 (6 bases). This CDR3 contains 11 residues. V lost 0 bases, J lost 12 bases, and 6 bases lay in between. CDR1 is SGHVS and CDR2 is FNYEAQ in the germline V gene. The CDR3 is CASSLAGGQFF. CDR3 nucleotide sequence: TGTGCCAGCAGCTTAGCGGGAGGGCAGTTCTTC.

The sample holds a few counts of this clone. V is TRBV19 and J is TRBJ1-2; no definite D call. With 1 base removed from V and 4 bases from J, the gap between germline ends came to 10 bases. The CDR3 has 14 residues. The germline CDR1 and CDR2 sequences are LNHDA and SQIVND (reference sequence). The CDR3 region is CASSIARQGYGYTF. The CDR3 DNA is TGTGCCAGTAGTATAGCGAGACAAGGCTATGGCTACACCTTC.

CDR3 sequence: CATKTGGYEKLFF. The CDR3 DNA is TGTGCCACTAAGACAGGGGGCTATGAAAAACTGTTTTTT. The rearrangement joins TRBV28 to TRBJ1-4; 10 bases match TRBD1. CDR1 is MDHEN, CDR2 SYDVKM, per germline. This CDR3 is built from 13 residues. The ends lost 10 bases at V and 6 bases at J; junction bases unmatched: 5.

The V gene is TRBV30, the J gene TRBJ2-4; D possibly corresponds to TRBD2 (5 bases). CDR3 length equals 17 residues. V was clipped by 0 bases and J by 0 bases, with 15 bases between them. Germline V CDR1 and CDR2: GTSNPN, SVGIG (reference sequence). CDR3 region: CAWSVLFGIAAKNIQYF. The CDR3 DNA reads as TGTGCCTGGAGTGTATTATTCGGGATCGCAGCCAAAAACATTCAGTACTTC.

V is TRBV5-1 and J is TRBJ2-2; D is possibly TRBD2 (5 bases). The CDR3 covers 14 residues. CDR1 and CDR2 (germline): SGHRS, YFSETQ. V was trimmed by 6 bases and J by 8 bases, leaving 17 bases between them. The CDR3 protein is CASTPGRNDGELFF. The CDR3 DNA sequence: TGCGCCAGCACCCCTGGGAGAAATGATGGGGAGCTGTTTTTT.

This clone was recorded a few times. The CDR3 here is CASSVFDRAIGELFF. The DNA of the CDR3 is TGTGCCAGCAGCGTTTTTGACAGGGCGATCGGGGAGCTGTTTTTT. V usage is TRBV9 and J usage is TRBJ2-2; TRBD1 aligns across 7 bases. Trimming at V came to 2 bases and at J to 7 bases, leaving 8 bases not matched to a gene. The CDR3 is made up of 15 amino acids. Germline V CDR1 and CDR2: SGDLS, YYNGEE.

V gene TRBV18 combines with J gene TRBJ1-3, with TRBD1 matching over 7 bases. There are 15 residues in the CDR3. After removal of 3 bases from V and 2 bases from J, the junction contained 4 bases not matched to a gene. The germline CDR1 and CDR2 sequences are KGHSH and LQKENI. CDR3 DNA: TGTGCCAGCTCACCTGAGACAGGGCCTGGAAACACCATATATTTT. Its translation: CASSPETGPGNTIYF.

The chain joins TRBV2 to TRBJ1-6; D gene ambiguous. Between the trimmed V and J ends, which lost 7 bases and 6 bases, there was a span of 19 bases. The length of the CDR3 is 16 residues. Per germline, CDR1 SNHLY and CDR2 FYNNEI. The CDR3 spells CASTPLGAGTNSPLHF. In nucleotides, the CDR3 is TGTGCCAGCACCCCTTTGGGAGCAGGAACTAATTCACCCCTCCACTTT.